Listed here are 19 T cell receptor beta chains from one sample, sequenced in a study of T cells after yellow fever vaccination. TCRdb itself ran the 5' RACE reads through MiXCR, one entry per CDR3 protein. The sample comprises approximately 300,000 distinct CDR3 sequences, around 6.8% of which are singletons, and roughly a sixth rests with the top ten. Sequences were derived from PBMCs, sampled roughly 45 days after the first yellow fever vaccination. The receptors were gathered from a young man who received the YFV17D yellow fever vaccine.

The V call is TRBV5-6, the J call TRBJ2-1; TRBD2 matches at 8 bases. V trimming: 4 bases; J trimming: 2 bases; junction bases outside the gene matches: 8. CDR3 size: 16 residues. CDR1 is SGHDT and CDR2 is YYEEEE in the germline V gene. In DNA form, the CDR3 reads TGTGCCAGCAGCCCGCCCGGGACTAGACCCTACAATGAGCAGTTCTTC. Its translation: CASSPPGTRPYNEQFF.

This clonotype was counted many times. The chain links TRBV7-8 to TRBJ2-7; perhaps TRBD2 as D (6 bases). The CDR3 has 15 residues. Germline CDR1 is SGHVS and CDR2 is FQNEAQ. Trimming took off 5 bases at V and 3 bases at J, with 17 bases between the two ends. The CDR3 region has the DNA TGTGCCAGCAGCCTAACTAGCCACCCCCTCTACGAGCAGTACTTC. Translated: CASSLTSHPLYEQYF.

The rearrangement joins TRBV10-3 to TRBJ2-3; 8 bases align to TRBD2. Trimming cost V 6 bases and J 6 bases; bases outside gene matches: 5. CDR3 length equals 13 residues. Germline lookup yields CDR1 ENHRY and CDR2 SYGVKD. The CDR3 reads CAISPGLADTQYF. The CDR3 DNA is TGTGCCATCAGCCCTGGACTAGCCGATACGCAGTATTTT.

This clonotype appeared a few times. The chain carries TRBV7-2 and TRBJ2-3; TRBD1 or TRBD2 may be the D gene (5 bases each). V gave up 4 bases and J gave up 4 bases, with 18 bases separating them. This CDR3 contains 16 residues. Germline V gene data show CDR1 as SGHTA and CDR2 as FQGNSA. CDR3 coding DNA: TGTGCCAGCAGCTCTCCCCAGTCTCTGGGACCAGATACGCAGTATTTT. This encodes CASSSPQSLGPDTQYF. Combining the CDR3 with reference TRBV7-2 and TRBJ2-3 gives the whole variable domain GAGVSQSPSNKVTEKGKDVELRCDPISGHTALYWYRQSLGQGLEFLIYFQGNSAPDKSGLPSDRFSAERTGGSVSTLTIQRTQQEDSAVYLCASSSPQSLGPDTQYFGPGTRLTVL.

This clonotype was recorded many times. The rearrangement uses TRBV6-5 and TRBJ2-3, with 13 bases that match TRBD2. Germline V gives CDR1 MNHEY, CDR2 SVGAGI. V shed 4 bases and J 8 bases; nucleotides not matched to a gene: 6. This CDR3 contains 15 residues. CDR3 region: CASSLGTSGAGTQYF. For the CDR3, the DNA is TGTGCCAGCAGTTTGGGGACTAGCGGGGCTGGTACGCAGTATTTT.

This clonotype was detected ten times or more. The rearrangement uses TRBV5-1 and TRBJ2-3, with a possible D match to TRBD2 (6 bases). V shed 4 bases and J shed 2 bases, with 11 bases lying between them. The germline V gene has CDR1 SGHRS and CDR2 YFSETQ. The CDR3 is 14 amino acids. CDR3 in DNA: TGCGCCAGCAGCCCGGGGGTAAACACAGATACGCAGTATTTT. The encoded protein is CASSPGVNTDTQYF.

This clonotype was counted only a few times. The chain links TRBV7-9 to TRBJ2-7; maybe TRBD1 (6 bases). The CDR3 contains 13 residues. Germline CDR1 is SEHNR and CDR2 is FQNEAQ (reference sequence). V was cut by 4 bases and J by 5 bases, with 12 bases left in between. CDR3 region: CASSSSRGHEQYF. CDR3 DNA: TGTGCCAGCAGCTCATCCAGGGGACACGAGCAGTACTTC. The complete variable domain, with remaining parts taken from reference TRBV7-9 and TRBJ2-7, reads DTGVSQNPRHKITKRGQNVTFRCDPISEHNRLYWYRQTLGQGPEFLTYFQNEAQLEKSRLLSDRFSAERPKGSFSTLEIQRTEQGDSAMYLCASSSSRGHEQYFGPGTRLTVT.

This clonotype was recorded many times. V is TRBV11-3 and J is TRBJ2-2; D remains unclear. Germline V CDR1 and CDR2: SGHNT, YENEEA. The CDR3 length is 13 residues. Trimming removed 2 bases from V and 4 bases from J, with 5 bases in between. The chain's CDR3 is CASSLLATGELFF. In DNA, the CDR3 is TGTGCCAGCAGCTTATTGGCCACCGGGGAGCTGTTTTTT.

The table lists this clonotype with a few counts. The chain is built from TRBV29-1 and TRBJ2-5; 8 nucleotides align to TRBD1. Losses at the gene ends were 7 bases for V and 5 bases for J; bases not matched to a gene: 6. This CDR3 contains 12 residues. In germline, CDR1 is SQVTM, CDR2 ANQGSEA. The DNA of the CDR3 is TGCAGCGGGTTGGACAGGGTGGAGACCCAGTACTTC. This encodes CSGLDRVETQYF.

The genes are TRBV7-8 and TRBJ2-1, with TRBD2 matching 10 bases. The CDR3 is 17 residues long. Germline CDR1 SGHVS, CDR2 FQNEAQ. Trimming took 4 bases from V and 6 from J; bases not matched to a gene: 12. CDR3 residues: CASSWEVAGGSPNEQFF. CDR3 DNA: TGTGCCAGCAGCTGGGAGGTAGCGGGGGGTAGTCCCAATGAGCAGTTCTTC.

Written as DNA, the CDR3 is TGTGCCAGCAGCCCAGGTATGGACGAGCAGTACTTC. This encodes CASSPGMDEQYF. The J gene is TRBJ2-7, the V gene TRBV9; no reliable D call. The CDR3 spans 12 residues. CDR1 and CDR2 from the germline V gene are SGDLS and YYNGEE. V was cut by 4 bases and J by 5 bases, with 10 bases left in between.

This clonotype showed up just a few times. The CDR3 sequence: CASSLARTGGGNTGELFF. As DNA, the CDR3 is TGTGCCAGCAGCTTAGCCCGGACCGGGGGCGGAAACACCGGGGAGCTGTTTTTT. This rearrangement joins TRBV11-1 to TRBJ2-2; D may match TRBD1 or TRBD2 (6 bases each). V gave up 0 bases and J gave up 2 bases, with 16 bases separating them. Germline V gene lookup returns CDR1 SGHAT and CDR2 FQDESV (reference sequence). The CDR3 loop spans 18 amino acids.

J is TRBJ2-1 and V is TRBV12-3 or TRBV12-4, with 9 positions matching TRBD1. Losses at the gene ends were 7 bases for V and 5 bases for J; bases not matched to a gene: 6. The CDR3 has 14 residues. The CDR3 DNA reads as TGTGCCAGCATCGGGGGACAGGGAAACAATGAGCAGTTCTTC. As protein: CASIGGQGNNEQFF.

CDR3 region: CSADSRGVMTQYF. DNA of the CDR3: TGCAGTGCCGACTCCAGGGGAGTCATGACCCAGTACTTC. The chain joins TRBV20-1 to TRBJ2-5, with a possible D match to TRBD1 (6 bases). Germline V gene data show CDR1 as DFQATT and CDR2 as SNEGSKA (reference sequence). Deletions cut 6 bases from V and 7 bases from J, with 18 bases between. The CDR3 contains 13 residues.

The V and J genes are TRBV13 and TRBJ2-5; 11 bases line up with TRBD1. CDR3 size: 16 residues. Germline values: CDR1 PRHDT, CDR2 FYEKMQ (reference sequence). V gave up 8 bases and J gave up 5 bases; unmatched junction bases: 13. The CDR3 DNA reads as TGTGCCAGCGGCTCCACCCCGGACAGGGGGCATGAGACCCAGTACTTC. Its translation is CASGSTPDRGHETQYF.

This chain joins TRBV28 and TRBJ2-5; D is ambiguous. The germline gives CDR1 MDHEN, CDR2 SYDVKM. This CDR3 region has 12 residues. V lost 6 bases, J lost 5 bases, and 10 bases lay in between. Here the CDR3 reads CASSQQRETQYF. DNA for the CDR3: TGTGCCAGCAGCCAACAAAGGGAGACCCAGTACTTC. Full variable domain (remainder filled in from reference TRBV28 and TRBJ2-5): DVKVTQSSRYLVKRTGEKVFLECVQDMDHENMFWYRQDPGLGLRLIYFSYDVKMKEKGDIPEGYSVSREKKERFSLILESASTNQTSMYLCASSQQRETQYFGPGTRLLVL.

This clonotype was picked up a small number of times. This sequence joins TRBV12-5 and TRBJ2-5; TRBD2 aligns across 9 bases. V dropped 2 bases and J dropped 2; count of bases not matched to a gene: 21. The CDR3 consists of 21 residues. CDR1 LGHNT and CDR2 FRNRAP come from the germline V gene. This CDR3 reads CASGLYRRSGVLAGQQETQYF. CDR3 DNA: TGTGCTAGTGGTTTGTATAGAAGGTCCGGGGTCCTAGCGGGGCAGCAAGAGACCCAGTACTTC.

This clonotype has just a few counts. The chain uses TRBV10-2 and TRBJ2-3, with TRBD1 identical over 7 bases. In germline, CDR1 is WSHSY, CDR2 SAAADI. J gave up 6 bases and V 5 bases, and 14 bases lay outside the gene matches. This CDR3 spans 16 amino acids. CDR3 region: CASSRAIQGISDTQYF. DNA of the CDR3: TGCGCCAGCAGTCGAGCTATACAGGGGATCTCGGATACGCAGTATTTT.

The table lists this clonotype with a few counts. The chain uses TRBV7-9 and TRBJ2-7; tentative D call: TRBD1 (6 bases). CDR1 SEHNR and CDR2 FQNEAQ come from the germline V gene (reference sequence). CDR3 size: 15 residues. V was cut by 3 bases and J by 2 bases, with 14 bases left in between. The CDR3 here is CASSFPRGWTYEQYF. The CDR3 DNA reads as TGTGCCAGCAGCTTCCCCAGGGGATGGACCTACGAGCAGTACTTC.